This is a list of T cell receptor beta chains from one sample in a study of PD-1 blockade in mismatch repair-deficient tumors. Sequencing was performed with immunoSEQ multiplex PCR; in TCRdb, only in-frame clones are kept and a portion is missing. The table shows 100,000 to 150,000 clones, with roughly nine tenths occurring only once. The sequencing here drew on peripheral blood, taken 44 weeks after starting pembrolizumab. The receptors come from an adult with mismatch repair-deficient cancer. Both conserved end residues are part of each CDR3. Fields, in order: V gene, CDR3 protein.

TRBV5-1,CASSLEDSRWAYEQYF
TRBV11-2,CASSLAGVGETQYF
TRBV29-1,CSVEVWTGLIRNTEAFF
TRBV11-2,CASTSGNTDTQYF
TRBV19,CASSIVPRWGQPQHF
TRBV6-1,CASSEAPSGGEQYF
TRBV7-9,CASSFYAEQYF
TRBV29-1,CSVVETGGNYGYTF
TRBV15,CATSRGGSGGSSYEQYF
TRBV9,CASSVNRGPGNTIYF
TRBV5-1,CASSDNGSTDTQYF
TRBV9,CASSGSRGAGYTF
TRBV28,CASINGINEQFF
TRBV30,CAWSLVQRGYNEQFF
TRBV5-4,CASSPSDRGPGEQFF
TRBV4-1,CASSQFGIATSGANVLTF
TRBV11-3,CASSLRESSTDTQYF
TRBV9,CASRTRDSVDTQYF
TRBV30,CAWSAGARGNQPQHF
TRBV9,CASSAGQPEAFF
TRBV29-1,CSVGQQPSYEQYF
TRBV28,CASSRRTDTQYF
TRBV30,CAWSGPGLQYNEQFF
TRBV11-2,CASSLRNREVGNQPQHF
TRBV5-1,CASSLGGSGELFF
TRBV29-1,CSVGRGSPGELFF
TRBV19,CASSITRRPYNEQFF
TRBV5-6,CASSPGDGTEAFF
TRBV4-1,CASSRSVSRTGTEAYEQYF
TRBV4-1,CASSPPLTSGSTEQYF
TRBV19,CASSIPQLGGTEAFF
TRBV21-1,CASSVGPTRYEQYF
TRBV4-3,CASSQDLGQRDPEEQYF
TRBV29-1,CSVEDLGTETYEQYF
TRBV12-5,CASGLSASYNEQFF
TRBV28,CASSSTTEDTQYF
TRBV11-2,CASSLVGPYTTGPPYEQYF
TRBV5-4,CASSPRRDIQETQYF
TRBV5-5,CASSLGLAGVVYEQYF
TRBV6-7,CASKPRQGKAQETQYF
TRBV11-2,CASSPGTSGPLYNEQFF
TRBV4-1,CASSRSGSGTGELFF
TRBV7-9,CASSLPSRAGANVLTF
TRBV6-6,CASSYGQPSTDTQYF
TRBV27,CASSPRSRAYEQYF
TRBV4-1,CASSQGRGSLYNEQFF
TRBV11-2,CASSLAANSYNEQFF
TRBV9,CASSSGAGYEQYF
TRBV6-5,CASSLLGLHNEQFF
TRBV7-2,CASSLASMYNEQFF